A single sample gave rise to the 19 T cell receptor beta chains below, sequenced in a study of blood T cell repertoires in COVID-19. The table came from immunoSEQ multiplex PCR; TCRdb's copy has only in-frame clones and leaves some out. This table holds tens of thousands of clones, approximately 78% found once. The sequenced sample was peripheral blood. Receptors were obtained from a woman over 75 with acute or convalescent COVID-19.

This clone was seen a few times. The V and J genes are TRBV19 and TRBJ2-7, with 8 nucleotides matching TRBD1. J gave up 4 bases and V 5 bases, and 7 bases lay outside the gene matches. Germline CDR1 is LNHDA and CDR2 is SQIVND (reference sequence). This CDR3 comprises 14 residues. The CDR3 reads CASSVTGGGYEQYF. The CDR3 region has the DNA TGTGCCAGTAGTGTAACAGGGGGAGGTTACGAGCAGTACTTC. The full variable domain, completed using reference TRBV19 and TRBJ2-7, is DGGITQSPKYLFRKEGQNVTLSCEQNLNHDAMYWYRQDPGQGLRLIYYSQIVNDFQKGDIAEGYSVSREKKESFPLTVTSAQKNPTAFYLCASSVTGGGYEQYFGPGTRLTVT.

This chain links TRBV5-1 with TRBJ2-1; 10 bases are a match to TRBD2. This CDR3 region has 18 residues. In germline, CDR1 is SGHRS, CDR2 YFSETQ. Trimming took 4 bases from V and 2 from J; bases not matched to a gene: 12. For the CDR3, the DNA is TGCGCCAGCAGCCAACCCGGGACTAGCGACCGGACCTACAATGAGCAGTTCTTC. This sequence encodes CASSQPGTSDRTYNEQFF.

The chain recombines TRBV27 with TRBJ2-7, with TRBD2 as a possible D gene (5 bases). V lost 6 bases to trimming and J lost 0 bases, with 12 bases between them. The CDR3 consists of 14 residues. Looked up from germline, CDR1 is MNHEY and CDR2 is SMNVEV (reference sequence). The CDR3 DNA reads as TGTGCCAGCAGGTTCTCGGGGAGCTCCTACGAGCAGTACTTC. Translating it yields CASRFSGSSYEQYF.

This chain joins TRBV7-9 and TRBJ2-7, with 9 nucleotides matching TRBD1. CDR3 size: 15 residues. Germline V gene lookup returns CDR1 SEHNR and CDR2 FQNEAQ (reference sequence). J was trimmed by 3 bases and V by 5 bases; bases with no gene match: 8. The chain's CDR3 is CASSPGTGKNYEQYF. For the CDR3, the DNA is TGTGCCAGCAGCCCAGGGACAGGGAAAAACTACGAGCAGTACTTC. Using reference TRBV7-9 and TRBJ2-7 for the parts outside the CDR3, the full variable domain is DTGVSQNPRHKITKRGQNVTFRCDPISEHNRLYWYRQTLGQGPEFLTYFQNEAQLEKSRLLSDRFSAERPKGSFSTLEIQRTEQGDSAMYLCASSPGTGKNYEQYFGPGTRLTVT.

The chain joins TRBV21-1 to TRBJ2-5; the D call in the table, TRBD1, was not verified against the DNA. TRBV21-1 is annotated as a pseudogene. This CDR3 is 16 amino acids long. The CDR3 region has the DNA TGTGCCAGCAGCAAAGTGGGCGACAGAGCATCAGAGACCCAGTACTTC. Its protein product is CASSKVGDRASETQYF.

The J gene is TRBJ2-2, the V gene TRBV6-6, with D unclear. The CDR3 length is 13 residues. Trimming stripped 5 bases from V and 4 bases from J, with 8 bases between. From germline, CDR1 is MNHNY and CDR2 SVGAGI (reference sequence). DNA for the CDR3: TGTGCCAGCAGTCGTCAGTCCACCGGGGAGCTGTTTTTT. Encoded protein: CASSRQSTGELFF.

The chain couples TRBV6-6 to TRBJ1-1, with TRBD1 as a possible D gene (5 bases). V lost 0 bases to trimming and J lost 4 bases, with 15 bases between them. Germline V gives CDR1 MNHNY, CDR2 SVGAGI (reference sequence). The CDR3 is made up of 16 amino acids. This CDR3 reads CASSYSRGRVGTEAFF. The DNA of the CDR3 is TGTGCCAGCAGTTACTCTCGGGGGAGGGTAGGCACTGAAGCTTTCTTT.

The rearrangement links TRBV14 to TRBJ2-3, with 10 bases lining up with TRBD2. The J segment lost 4 bases and the V segment lost 4 bases, leaving 8 bases of the junction unmatched. The length of the CDR3 is 16 residues. CDR1 is SGHDN and CDR2 is FVKESK in the germline V gene. The CDR3 spells CASSPERGGLADTQYF. DNA of the CDR3: TGTGCCAGCAGCCCCGAGCGGGGGGGCCTCGCAGATACGCAGTATTTT.

This clone was seen a handful of times. The J gene is TRBJ2-7, the V gene TRBV27; 8 nucleotides match TRBD1. This CDR3 has 13 amino acids. Germline V gene lookup returns CDR1 MNHEY and CDR2 SMNVEV (reference sequence). Trimming at V came to 2 bases and at J to 6 bases, leaving 3 bases not matched to a gene. As DNA, the CDR3 is TGTGCCAGCAGTTTAGGACAGGGTCTCGAGCAGTACTTC. Protein product: CASSLGQGLEQYF.

This clone has a handful of counts. This chain links TRBV2 with TRBJ2-1; D possibly corresponds to TRBD1 (6 bases). CDR3 length equals 12 residues. Per germline, CDR1 SNHLY and CDR2 FYNNEI. The V end lost 6 bases, the J end lost 9 bases, and 12 bases lay between the germline ends. CDR3 sequence (DNA): TGTGCCAGCAGCAATACAGGGATTGAGCAGTTCTTC. Its protein product is CASSNTGIEQFF. Together with reference TRBV2 and TRBJ2-1, the CDR3 gives the full variable domain: EPEVTQTPSHQVTQMGQEVILRCVPISNHLYFYWYRQILGQKVEFLVSFYNNEISEKSEIFDDQFSVERPDGSNFTLKIRSTKLEDSAMYFCASSNTGIEQFFGPGTRLTVL.

The genes are TRBV30 and TRBJ2-1; TRBD2 is a possible D gene (5 bases). The CDR3 spans 15 residues. Germline V gene data show CDR1 as GTSNPN and CDR2 as SVGIG (reference sequence). Trimming pared 0 bases from V and 5 bases from J, leaving 14 bases between. The CDR3 DNA reads TGTGCCTGGAGTGTACAAGGAACTAGGCACAATGAGCAGTTCTTC. It encodes CAWSVQGTRHNEQFF.

The J gene is TRBJ2-1, the V gene TRBV27; possibly TRBD2 for D (6 bases). Germline assignment: CDR1 MNHEY and CDR2 SMNVEV (reference sequence). V gave up 0 bases and J gave up 4 bases, with 16 bases separating them. This CDR3 comprises 17 residues. CDR3 loop: CASSLSIRVGGYNEQFF. In DNA form, the CDR3 reads TGTGCCAGCAGTTTATCGATCCGGGTCGGGGGATACAATGAGCAGTTCTTC.

The rearrangement joins TRBV5-1 to TRBJ2-7, with TRBD2 matching over 7 bases. The CDR3 length is 15 residues. In germline, CDR1 is SGHRS, CDR2 YFSETQ. V trimming: 4 bases; J trimming: 4 bases; junction bases outside the gene matches: 11. CDR3 protein: CASSQLFGLEYEQYF. CDR3 bases: TGCGCCAGCAGCCAGCTTTTTGGACTAGAGTACGAGCAGTACTTC.

This clone was picked up a small number of times. The CDR3 loop is CASSWARTQVGLAGQYF. The CDR3 DNA sequence: TGTGCCAGCAGCTGGGCCCGAACGCAGGTCGGCTTGGCCGGGCAGTACTTC. The chain couples TRBV5-5 to TRBJ2-7; D is ambiguous. There are 17 residues in the CDR3. The germline V gene encodes CDR1 SGHKS and CDR2 YYEKEE (reference sequence). Trimming pared 3 bases from V and 9 bases from J, leaving 28 bases between.

This chain uses TRBV7-9 with TRBJ2-7; TRBD1 matches 7 bases. V trimming: 5 bases; J trimming: 5 bases; junction bases outside the gene matches: 9. Germline CDR1 is SEHNR and CDR2 is FQNEAQ (reference sequence). This CDR3 is 14 amino acids long. The CDR3 DNA is TGTGCCAGCAGCCGGACGGGACAGAGGGACGAGCAGTACTTC. It yields the protein CASSRTGQRDEQYF.

CDR3 sequence (DNA): TGTGCCAGCAGCCAAGTAGCCAGCGGCACCGGGGAGCTGTTTTTT. Encoded protein: CASSQVASGTGELFF. This rearrangement joins TRBV14 to TRBJ2-2; possibly TRBD2 for D (5 bases). Germline V gene sequence: CDR1 SGHDN, CDR2 FVKESK. There are 15 residues in the CDR3. Trimming stripped 1 base from V and 4 bases from J, with 10 bases between.

V gene TRBV3-1 (or the pseudogene TRBV3-2) combines with J gene TRBJ1-2; a possible D gene is TRBD1 (6 bases). This CDR3 has 15 residues. The V end lost 3 bases, the J end lost 7 bases, and 18 bases lay between the germline ends. Looked up from germline, CDR1 is LGHDT and CDR2 is YNNKEL (reference sequence). The CDR3 region is CASSHMTGRAGGYTF. CDR3 coding DNA: TGTGCCAGCAGCCACATGACAGGCCGCGCCGGTGGCTACACCTTC.

CDR3 amino acids: CASAVSGRADTQYF. The CDR3 nucleotides read TGTGCCAGCGCGGTTTCAGGGAGGGCAGATACGCAGTATTTT. The chain is built from TRBV7-9 and TRBJ2-3; 7 bases match TRBD2. V dropped 8 bases and J dropped 4; count of bases not matched to a gene: 9. CDR3 size: 14 residues. The germline CDR1 and CDR2 sequences are SEHNR and FQNEAQ (reference sequence).

The genes are TRBV7-2 and TRBJ2-7, with a weak D call TRBD2 (6 bases). The CDR3 has 13 amino acids. CDR1 is SGHTA and CDR2 is FQGNSA in the germline V gene. V lost 2 bases, J lost 12 bases, and 17 bases lay in between. CDR3 loop: CASSLTSAVGRYF. CDR3 nucleotides: TGTGCCAGCAGCTTAACGAGCGCAGTCGGGAGGTACTTC.